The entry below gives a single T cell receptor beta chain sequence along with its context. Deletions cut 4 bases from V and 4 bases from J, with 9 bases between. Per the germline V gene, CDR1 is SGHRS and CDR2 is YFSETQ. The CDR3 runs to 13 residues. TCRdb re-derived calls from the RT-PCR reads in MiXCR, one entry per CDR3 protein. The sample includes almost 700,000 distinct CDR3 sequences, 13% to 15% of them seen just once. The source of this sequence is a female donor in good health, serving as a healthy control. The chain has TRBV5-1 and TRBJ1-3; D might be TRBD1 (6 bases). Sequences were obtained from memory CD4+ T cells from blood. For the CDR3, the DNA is TGCGCCAGCAGCAACACAGGGGGAAACACCATATATTTT. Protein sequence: CASSNTGGNTIYF.